The rows below give T cell receptor beta chains drawn from one sample of a study of CD8 T cells in Susac syndrome. TCRdb processed the immunoSEQ multiplex PCR reads anew with MiXCR; each CDR3 protein has one entry. The table has around 140,000 distinct CDR3 sequences, 95% seen once. Input material: CD4+ T cells from PBMCs. All receptors derive from a human donor with multiple sclerosis. Both conserved end residues are part of each CDR3. D genes are given only for firm matches. Rows give clone size only sometimes, using once, few, many, or a class for an expanded clone.

CDR3 protein,CDR3 DNA,V gene,clone size,J gene,D gene
CSVKTGADTQYF,TGCAGCGTTAAAACAGGAGCAGATACGCAGTATTTT,TRBV29-1,-,TRBJ2-3,-
CASSPLDRGDYEQYF,TGCGCCAGCAGCCCATTGGATCGGGGGGACTACGAGCAGTACTTC,TRBV4-3,few,TRBJ2-7,TRBD2
CAISDYYEQYF,TGTGCCATCAGCGACTACTACGAGCAGTACTTC,TRBV10-3,-,TRBJ2-7,-
CSVGFDTNSNQPQHF,TGCAGCGTTGGTTTTGACACGAATAGCAATCAGCCCCAGCATTTT,TRBV29-1,-,TRBJ1-5,-
CASSQAQLAGGDTQYF,TGCGCCAGCAGCCAAGCTCAACTAGCGGGGGGTGATACGCAGTATTTT,TRBV4-3,-,TRBJ2-3,TRBD2
CATSPAGGANVLTF,TGTGCCACCAGTCCGGCCGGTGGGGCCAACGTCCTGACTTTC,TRBV24-1,-,TRBJ2-6,-
CSVGQGMAKLFF,TGCAGTGTCGGACAGGGGATGGCGAAACTGTTTTTT,TRBV20-1,-,TRBJ1-4,TRBD1
CSLTAGSEAFF,TGCAGCCTAACAGCAGGTTCTGAAGCTTTCTTT,TRBV29-1,-,TRBJ1-1,-
CASSSVQGSEAFF,TGTGCCAGCAGTTCAGTTCAGGGCTCTGAAGCTTTCTTT,TRBV27,-,TRBJ1-1,-
CASSEYGSGANVLTF,TGTGCCAGCAGTGAATATGGGTCTGGGGCCAACGTCCTGACTTTC,TRBV25-1,-,TRBJ2-6,-
CASSLQDSYEQYF,TGCGCCAGCAGCTTACAGGATTCCTACGAGCAGTACTTC,TRBV5-1,-,TRBJ2-7,-
CSVEKGPDRGRIYTF,TGCAGCGTTGAAAAGGGCCCGGACAGGGGAAGAATCTACACCTTC,TRBV29-1,-,TRBJ1-2,TRBD1
CASSNRGTGGADVELFF,TGTGCCAGCAGCAACCGGGGGACAGGGGGCGCAGATGTGGAGCTGTTTTTT,TRBV9,-,TRBJ2-2,TRBD1
CASSQDPWGEAFF,TGCGCCAGCAGCCAAGATCCTTGGGGTGAAGCTTTCTTT,TRBV4-1,-,TRBJ1-1,-
CSARALANEKLFF,TGCAGTGCTCGGGCTTTGGCTAATGAAAAACTGTTTTTT,TRBV20-1,-,TRBJ1-4,-
CASSSGQGVGAEAFF,TGTGCCAGCAGTTCCGGACAGGGAGTGGGCGCTGAAGCTTTCTTT,TRBV6-2/TRBV6-3,-,TRBJ1-1,TRBD1
CASSLQRTGGLSF,TGTGCCAGCAGCTTACAGAGGACAGGGGGCTTGTCGTTC,TRBV7-3,-,TRBJ2-7,TRBD1
CASSHGGTSYGYTF,TGTGCCAGCAGCCACGGAGGGACCAGTTATGGCTACACCTTC,TRBV12-3/TRBV12-4,-,TRBJ1-2,-
CASSDRGRGGYTF,TGTGCCAGCAGTGACAGGGGGCGAGGGGGCTACACCTTC,TRBV2,few,TRBJ1-2,TRBD1
CASSSGQPGPDTQYF,TGCGCCAGCAGCTCGGGACAGCCAGGCCCAGATACGCAGTATTTT,TRBV5-1,-,TRBJ2-3,TRBD1
CASFPSEQYF,TGTGCCAGCTTCCCCTCCGAGCAGTACTTC,TRBV12-3/TRBV12-4,-,TRBJ2-7,-
CASRNPLNTEAFF,TGTGCCTCCCGAAACCCTCTGAACACTGAAGCTTTCTTT,TRBV7-2,-,TRBJ1-1,-
CATSGAPGANYGYTF,TGTGCCACCAGTGGGGCCCCGGGGGCTAACTATGGCTACACCTTC,TRBV24-1,-,TRBJ1-2,-
CASSVSPSGRTDTQYF,TGTGCCAGCAGCGTAAGCCCGAGCGGGAGAACAGATACGCAGTATTTT,TRBV9,-,TRBJ2-3,TRBD2